Reported below is one TCR beta chain. The data stem from a study of graft-versus-host responses after intestinal transplantation. Intraepithelial plus lamina propria lymphocytes were released by processing graft tissue. Profiled with immunoSEQ multiplex PCR; TCRdb holds only in-frame clones, not every one. The sample holds approximately 37,000 clones, about nine tenths seen once. The specimen comprised ileum tissue, sampled almost 210 days after intestinal transplant. The TCR originated in a human patient who received an intestinal transplant, so some T cells may come from the graft donor.

CDR3 nucleotide sequence: TGTGCCAGCACCCGCAGGGGGCGCGACTATGGCTACACCTTC. Protein product: CASTRRGRDYGYTF. This chain connects TRBV6-6 to TRBJ1-2; 8 nucleotides align to TRBD1. Germline CDR1 and CDR2: MNHNY and SVGAGI (reference sequence). V was pared by 7 bases and J by 3 bases, with 7 bases of the junction left unmatched. The CDR3 extends over 14 amino acids.